This T cell receptor beta chain derives from a study of control samples from healthy donors and cancer patients. Germline V gives CDR1 MDHEN, CDR2 SYDVKM. With V trimmed by 9 bases and J by 1 base, 5 bases remained unmatched. The CDR3 is made up of 14 amino acids. Here immunoSEQ multiplex PCR was the method, and the copy in TCRdb shows in-frame clones only, minus some. This sample carries 150,000 or so clones, roughly 94% of them seen once, and the ten largest clones take about 14%. J is TRBJ1-2 and V is TRBV28, with 10 positions matching TRBD1. The sample consisted of PBMCs. The source of this sequence is a man between 60 and 75 years old with colorectal cancer. The CDR3 loop is CASWGQGINYGYTF. The CDR3 coding sequence is TGTGCCAGTTGGGGACAGGGGATTAACTATGGCTACACCTTC.